This T cell receptor beta chain was captured in a study of early T cells in non-severe SARS-CoV-2 infection. About the research overall: Sequencing used unsorted whole-blood bulk RNA, so chains lack pairing.

One entry per CDR3 protein, called by TCRdb with MiXCR from the 5' RACE reads. In the table there are tens of thousands of distinct CDR3 sequences, 6% to 9.5% of which are singletons. V lost 2 bases and J lost 1; bases outside the gene matches: 3. The CDR3 is made up of 15 amino acids. Germline CDR1 is SGHTA and CDR2 is FQGNSA. The sequence derives from an adult who was a healthcare worker with PCR-confirmed SARS-CoV-2 infection or an uninfected control (not recorded which). Source: whole blood, taken at baseline. The chain is built from TRBV7-2 and TRBJ2-3; 7 bases align to TRBD1. In nucleotides, the CDR3 is TGTGCCAGCAGCTTAATGGGACAGCGCACAGATACGCAGTATTTT. This encodes CASSLMGQRTDTQYF.